Following are 14 T cell receptor beta chains from one sample sequenced in a study of Ad26.COV2.S vaccination and SARS-CoV-2 variants. The treatment was: around 19 received Ad26.COV2.S at low or high dose, single or two shots; about 5 received placebo; per-sample allocation not given. Specimens were obtained on day 63 following the first vaccine or placebo injection. Repertoires were generated with immunoSEQ multiplex PCR, while TCRdb's copy carries only in-frame clones and drops some. Of 300,000 to 350,000 clones in the sample, about 85% were seen once. The source material was peripheral blood, sampled in a trial of Ad26.COV2.S vaccine versus placebo. All receptors come from a person between 18 and 65 years old who received the Ad26.COV2.S COVID-19 vaccine or a placebo.

V usage is TRBV12-3 or TRBV12-4 and J usage is TRBJ2-5; D may be TRBD1 (6 bases). The CDR3 spans 13 residues. Trimming removed 3 bases from V and 4 bases from J, with 9 bases in between. The CDR3 loop is CASSFNRAETQYF. CDR3 sequence (DNA): TGTGCCAGCAGTTTTAACAGGGCAGAGACCCAGTACTTC.

The chain uses TRBV21-1 and TRBJ1-6; the listed D gene, TRBD1, was not tested against the DNA. TRBV21-1 is designated a pseudogene. This CDR3 comprises 14 residues. CDR3 nucleotides: TGTGCCAGCAGCAGACAGAATTATAATTCACCCCTCCACTTT. Protein product: CASSRQNYNSPLHF.

This chain links TRBV29-1 with TRBJ2-3; 8 positions agree with TRBD2. CDR3 length equals 15 residues. Germline CDR1 and CDR2: SQVTM and ANQGSEA. The J segment lost 2 bases and the V segment lost 5 bases, leaving 9 bases of the junction unmatched. CDR3 nucleotide sequence: TGCAGCGTTACTGGTCGGGGGGGTTTCACAGATACGCAGTATTTT. Protein sequence: CSVTGRGGFTDTQYF.

The chain recombines TRBV11-2 with TRBJ1-1; tentative D call: TRBD1 (6 bases). The CDR3 is 15 amino acids. Germline lookup yields CDR1 SGHAT and CDR2 FQNNGV. Trimming removed 7 bases at V and 0 bases at J, with 15 bases between. CDR3 coding DNA: TGTGCCAGCAACCCGCGAGGGACATTGAACACTGAAGCTTTCTTT. Its translation is CASNPRGTLNTEAFF.

The chain combines TRBV7-2 with TRBJ1-6; no reliable D call. V shed 1 base and J shed 3 bases, with 10 bases lying between them. Germline assignment: CDR1 SGHTA and CDR2 FQGNSA. The CDR3 runs 16 residues. The CDR3 sequence is CASSLGNRHYNSPLHF. CDR3 nucleotide sequence: TGTGCCAGCAGCTTAGGAAACAGACACTATAATTCACCCCTCCACTTT. Variable domain in full (rest from reference TRBV7-2 and TRBJ1-6): GAGVSQSPSNKVTEKGKDVELRCDPISGHTALYWYRQSLGQGLEFLIYFQGNSAPDKSGLPSDRFSAERTGGSVSTLTIQRTQQEDSAVYLCASSLGNRHYNSPLHFGNGTRLTVT.

The chain recombines TRBV14 with TRBJ2-2; TRBD1 is a possible D gene (5 bases). Germline CDR1 and CDR2: SGHDN and FVKESK. Trimming took 5 bases from V and 5 from J, leaving 18 bases between them. There are 16 residues in the CDR3. The CDR3 here is CASSARPRARTGELFF. The CDR3 DNA follows: TGTGCCAGCAGCGCACGACCCAGGGCCCGGACCGGGGAGCTGTTTTTT.

CDR3 sequence reads: CASGRLAYEQYF. In DNA form, the CDR3 reads TGTGCCAGCGGGAGGTTAGCCTACGAGCAGTACTTC. The chain employs TRBV28 and TRBJ2-7; D may be TRBD2 (6 bases). The CDR3 has 12 amino acids. Germline V lookup: CDR1 MDHEN, CDR2 SYDVKM. The V end lost 8 bases, the J end lost 2 bases, and 10 bases lay between the germline ends.

The rearrangement links TRBV7-2 to TRBJ1-1; D perhaps matches TRBD1 (5 bases). Germline lookup yields CDR1 SGHTA and CDR2 FQGNSA. This CDR3 comprises 16 residues. V dropped 1 base and J dropped 2 bases, with 14 bases sitting between them. CDR3 DNA: TGTGCCAGCAGCTTAGTGTCGGGGGGGGTTAACACTGAAGCTTTCTTT. Translation gives CASSLVSGGVNTEAFF.

The V and J genes are TRBV7-3 and TRBJ2-3; the D is unclear. The CDR3 runs 11 residues. Germline CDR1 reads SGHTA; CDR2 reads FQGTGA. V gave up 5 bases and J gave up 5 bases, with 5 bases separating them. Written as DNA, the CDR3 is TGTGCCAGCAGCGTCGGAGATACGCAGTATTTT. It is translated as CASSVGDTQYF.

This sequence joins TRBV7-3 and TRBJ2-1; tentative D call: TRBD2 (6 bases). CDR1 is SGHTA, CDR2 FQGTGA, per germline. Trimming removed 5 bases from V and 1 base from J, with 12 bases in between. The CDR3 sequence is 15 residues long. The CDR3 DNA sequence: TGTGCCAGCAGCCACGACCGGGGGTCCTACAATGAGCAGTTCTTC. It encodes CASSHDRGSYNEQFF.

This clone was seen just once. DNA for the CDR3: TGTGCCAGTAGTACTAGGACTAGCGGGAGTTCAAAGGAGCAGTTCTTC. This translates into CASSTRTSGSSKEQFF. The chain has TRBV19 and TRBJ2-1; 13 bases fit TRBD2. The J segment lost 10 bases and the V segment lost 4 bases, leaving 10 bases of the junction unmatched. The CDR3 totals 16 residues. Germline V gene sequence: CDR1 LNHDA, CDR2 SQIVND (reference sequence).

The rearrangement joins TRBV30 to TRBJ1-1; a weak D match, TRBD1 (6 bases). This CDR3 is built from 12 residues. Germline V gene data show CDR1 as GTSNPN and CDR2 as SVGIG (reference sequence). V shed 5 bases and J shed 1 base, with 8 bases lying between them. This CDR3 reads CAWGQPNTEAFF. CDR3 bases: TGTGCCTGGGGACAGCCGAACACTGAAGCTTTCTTT.

This sequence joins TRBV4-3 and TRBJ2-1, with 7 bases fitting TRBD1. The trim removed 3 bases at V and 5 bases at J, leaving 7 bases unmatched. CDR3 length: 15 residues. Germline CDR1 LGHNA, CDR2 YSLEER. As DNA, the CDR3 is TGCGCCAGCAGCCACGTATCGACAGGGAACAATGAGCAGTTCTTC. It yields the protein CASSHVSTGNNEQFF.

This chain connects TRBV15 to TRBJ2-1; 12 bases are a match to TRBD2. Germline CDR1 reads LNHNV; CDR2 reads YYDKDF (reference sequence). Trimming removed 5 bases from V and 7 bases from J; junction bases left unmatched: 9. The CDR3 is 16 residues long. The DNA of the CDR3 is TGTGCCACCAGCCGCCCCCCCGGGACTAGCGGGAATGAGCAGTTCTTC. Translated: CATSRPPGTSGNEQFF.